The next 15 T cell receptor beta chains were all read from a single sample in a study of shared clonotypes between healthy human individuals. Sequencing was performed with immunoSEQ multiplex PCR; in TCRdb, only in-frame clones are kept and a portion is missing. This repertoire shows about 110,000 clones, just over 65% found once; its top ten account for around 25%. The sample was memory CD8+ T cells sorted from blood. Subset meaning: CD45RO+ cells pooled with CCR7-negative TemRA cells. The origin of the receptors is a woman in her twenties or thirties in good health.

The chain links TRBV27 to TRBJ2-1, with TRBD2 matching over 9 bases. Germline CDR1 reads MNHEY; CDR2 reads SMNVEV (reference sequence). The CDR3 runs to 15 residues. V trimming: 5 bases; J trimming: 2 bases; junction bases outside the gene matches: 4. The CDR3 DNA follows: TGTGCCAGCAGTGAGACTAGCGGAGCCTACAATGAGCAGTTCTTC. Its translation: CASSETSGAYNEQFF.

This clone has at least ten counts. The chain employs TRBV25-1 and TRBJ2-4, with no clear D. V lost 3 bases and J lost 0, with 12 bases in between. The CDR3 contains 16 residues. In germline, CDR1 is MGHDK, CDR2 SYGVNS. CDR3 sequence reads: CASSDQADLAKNIQYF. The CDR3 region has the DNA TGTGCCAGCAGTGACCAAGCAGACCTAGCCAAAAACATTCAGTACTTC.

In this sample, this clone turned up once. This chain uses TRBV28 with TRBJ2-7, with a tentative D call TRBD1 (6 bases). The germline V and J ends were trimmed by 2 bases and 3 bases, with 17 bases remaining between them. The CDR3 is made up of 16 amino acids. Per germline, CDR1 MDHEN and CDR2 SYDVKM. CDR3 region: CASSLRRGPGNYEQYF. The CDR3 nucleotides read TGTGCCAGCAGTTTACGCAGGGGACCCGGAAACTACGAGCAGTACTTC.

The CDR3 region has the DNA TGTGCCAGCAGCAGGAGGGAAACATCCAATGAGCAGTTCTTC. Translation: CASSRRETSNEQFF. The chain uses TRBV11-2 and TRBJ2-1; possibly TRBD2 for D (6 bases). Germline lookup yields CDR1 SGHAT and CDR2 FQNNGV. V lost 5 bases and J 6 bases, leaving 14 bases between the germline ends. The CDR3 has 14 amino acids.

CDR3 in amino acids: CASRSRLPGGSYEQYF. As DNA, the CDR3 is TGTGCCAGCAGATCCAGGTTGCCAGGGGGCTCCTACGAGCAGTACTTC. V is TRBV7-8 and J is TRBJ2-7; TRBD1 matches at 7 bases. The CDR3 sequence is 16 residues long. V lost 6 bases, J lost 0 bases, and 11 bases stayed unmatched. The germline gives CDR1 SGHVS, CDR2 FQNEAQ.

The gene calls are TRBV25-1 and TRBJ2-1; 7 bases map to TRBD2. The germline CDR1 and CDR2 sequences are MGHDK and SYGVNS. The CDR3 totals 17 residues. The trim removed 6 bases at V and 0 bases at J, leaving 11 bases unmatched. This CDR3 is CASSSNRRGSSYNEQFF. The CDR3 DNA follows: TGTGCCAGCAGCTCCAATCGGCGGGGGAGCTCCTACAATGAGCAGTTCTTC.

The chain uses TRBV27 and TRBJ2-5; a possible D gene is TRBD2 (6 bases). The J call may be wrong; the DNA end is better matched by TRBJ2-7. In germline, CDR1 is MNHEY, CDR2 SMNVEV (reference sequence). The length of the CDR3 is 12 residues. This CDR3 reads CASGGASYEQYF. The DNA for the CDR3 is TGTGCCAGCGGCGGGGCATCCTACGAGCAGTACTTC.

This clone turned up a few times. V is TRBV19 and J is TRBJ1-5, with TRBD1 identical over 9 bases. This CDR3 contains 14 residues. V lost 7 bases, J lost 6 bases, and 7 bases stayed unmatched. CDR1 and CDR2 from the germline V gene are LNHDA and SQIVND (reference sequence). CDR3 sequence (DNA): TGTGCCAGTACGACAGGGGGATTTGGTCAGCCCCAGCATTTT. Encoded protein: CASTTGGFGQPQHF.

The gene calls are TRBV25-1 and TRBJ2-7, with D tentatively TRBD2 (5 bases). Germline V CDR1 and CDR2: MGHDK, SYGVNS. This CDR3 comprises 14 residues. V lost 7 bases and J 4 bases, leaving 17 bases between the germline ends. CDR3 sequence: CASTSWQGGYEQYF. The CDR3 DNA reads TGTGCCAGCACAAGTTGGCAAGGCGGGTACGAGCAGTACTTC.

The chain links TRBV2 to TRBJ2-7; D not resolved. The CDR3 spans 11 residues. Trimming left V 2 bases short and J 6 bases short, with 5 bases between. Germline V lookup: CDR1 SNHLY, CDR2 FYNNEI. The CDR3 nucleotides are TGTGCCAGCAGTGAATTTGTCGAGCAGTACTTC. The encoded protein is CASSEFVEQYF.

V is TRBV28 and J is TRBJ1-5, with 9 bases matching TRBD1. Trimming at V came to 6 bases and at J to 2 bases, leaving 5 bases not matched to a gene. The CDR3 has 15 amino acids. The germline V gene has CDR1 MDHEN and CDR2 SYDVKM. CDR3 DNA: TGTGCCAGCAGCACAACAGGGGGCCGCAATCAGCCCCAGCATTTT. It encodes CASSTTGGRNQPQHF.

The CDR3 here is CASSQRTASTDTQYF. The CDR3 bases are TGTGCCAGTAGTCAACGGACAGCTAGCACAGATACGCAGTATTTT. The rearrangement uses TRBV19 and TRBJ2-3; weak D call: TRBD1 (6 bases). Germline CDR1 is LNHDA and CDR2 is SQIVND (reference sequence). V was shortened by 5 bases and J by 0 bases, with 12 bases between the two germline ends. The CDR3 covers 15 residues.

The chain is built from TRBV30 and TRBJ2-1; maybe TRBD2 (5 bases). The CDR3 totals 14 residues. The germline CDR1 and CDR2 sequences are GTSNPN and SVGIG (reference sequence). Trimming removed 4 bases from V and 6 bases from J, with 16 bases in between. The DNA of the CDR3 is TGTGCCTGGATGCGGACTTCCAGTCTCAATGAGCAGTTCTTC. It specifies CAWMRTSSLNEQFF.

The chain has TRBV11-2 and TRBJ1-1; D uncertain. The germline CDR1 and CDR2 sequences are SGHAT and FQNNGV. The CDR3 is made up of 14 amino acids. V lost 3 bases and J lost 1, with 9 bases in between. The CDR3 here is CASSLILENTEAFF. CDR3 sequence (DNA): TGTGCCAGCAGCTTGATTCTTGAGAACACTGAAGCTTTCTTT.

CDR3 region: CASSPGTGVFYEQYF. The CDR3 DNA reads as TGTGCCAGCAGCCCCGGGACAGGGGTATTCTACGAGCAGTACTTC. V and J are TRBV11-2 and TRBJ2-7; 10 bases line up with TRBD1. V gave up 5 bases and J gave up 3 bases; unmatched junction bases: 7. This CDR3 spans 15 amino acids. CDR1 and CDR2 from the germline V gene are SGHAT and FQNNGV.